These 2 T cell receptor beta chains came from one sample sequenced in a study of shared clonotypes between healthy human individuals. Libraries were prepared by immunoSEQ multiplex PCR; TCRdb keeps only in-frame clonotypes and omits some of them. The data hold roughly 2,500,000 clones, with 80% to 95% observed a single time. Specimen: naive CD4+ T cells from PBMCs. Subset noted: CD45RA+ positively selected. Receptors originate from a man between 18 and 35 years old in good health. Some clones in this sample may be carry-over from other donors' samples.

This sequence joins TRBV19 and TRBJ2-7, with TRBD1 matching 9 bases. V shed 4 bases, J shed 5 bases, and the junction held 6 bases outside the gene matches. The CDR3 is 14 residues long. CDR1 and CDR2 from the germline V gene are LNHDA and SQIVND (reference sequence). DNA of the CDR3: TGTGCCAGTAGTACGACAGGGGGGACTAACGAGCAGTACTTC. It translates to CASSTTGGTNEQYF.

CDR3 sequence: CASSPRWTSGGETQYF. CDR3 bases: TGTGCCAGCAGCCCCAGATGGACTAGCGGGGGGGAGACCCAGTACTTC. This rearrangement joins TRBV9 to TRBJ2-5; TRBD2 matches at 14 bases. CDR1 is SGDLS, CDR2 YYNGEE, per germline. V lost 4 bases, J lost 5 bases, and 7 bases stayed unmatched. The CDR3 loop spans 16 amino acids.